The 2 T cell receptor beta chains below all came from one sample that was sequenced in a study of blood T cell repertoires in COVID-19. Data came from immunoSEQ multiplex PCR; TCRdb stores just in-frame clones and leaves some out. The sample lists fewer than 130,000 clones; about 79% were seen once. Sequencing used peripheral blood. The receptors shown here come from a woman of 80 years or more with active or convalescent COVID-19.

The chain carries TRBV9 and TRBJ2-5; no reliable D call. The CDR3 length is 14 residues. V was trimmed by 0 bases and J by 1 base, leaving 7 bases between them. Germline V gene data show CDR1 as SGDLS and CDR2 as YYNGEE. The CDR3 protein is CASSVGQFQETQYF. The CDR3 DNA follows: TGTGCCAGCAGCGTAGGGCAGTTCCAAGAGACCCAGTACTTC.

V and J are TRBV27 and TRBJ1-2; 8 positions match TRBD1. The CDR3 has 16 amino acids. V lost 4 bases to trimming and J lost 0 bases; unmatched junction nucleotides: 7. Germline CDR1 and CDR2: MNHEY and SMNVEV (reference sequence). This CDR3 is CASSSGQGEANYGYTF. The DNA of the CDR3 is TGTGCCAGCAGTTCCGGACAGGGCGAAGCTAACTATGGCTACACCTTC.